A single sample gave rise to the 10 T cell receptor beta chains below, sequenced in a study of blood T cell repertoires in COVID-19. The repertoire was sequenced with immunoSEQ multiplex PCR; TCRdb's copy has only in-frame clones and lacks some. This sample has approximately 150,000 clones, with around 90% found just once. Sequencing used peripheral blood. These receptors originate from a man between 50 and 59 years old who had recovered from COVID-19.

A remark on this clone: The sample holds other DNA sequences that translate to the same CDR3. V is TRBV6-5 and J is TRBJ2-7; D is possibly TRBD1 (5 bases). V lost 0 bases and J 2 bases, leaving 8 bases between the germline ends. The CDR3 is 14 residues long. Per germline, CDR1 MNHEY and CDR2 SVGAGI. The CDR3 nucleotides read TGTGCCAGCAGTTACTCGGGGCACCCCTACGAGCAGTACTTC. Amino acid sequence: CASSYSGHPYEQYF.

This clone has just a few counts. The chain is built from TRBV18 and TRBJ2-2; D possibly corresponds to TRBD1 (6 bases). Germline V gives CDR1 KGHSH, CDR2 LQKENI. V shed 8 bases and J shed 3 bases, with 16 bases lying between them. CDR3 length: 15 residues. The CDR3 region is CASTKTGGHTGELFF. The CDR3 DNA sequence: TGTGCCAGCACTAAGACAGGAGGTCACACCGGGGAGCTGTTTTTT.

J is TRBJ1-6 and V is TRBV11-2, with 7 bases that match TRBD1. The CDR3 consists of 14 residues. J lost 6 bases, V lost 3 bases, and 2 bases had no gene match. CDR1 and CDR2 (germline): SGHAT, FQNNGV. The chain's CDR3 is CASSFGQVNSPLHF. The CDR3 DNA follows: TGTGCCAGCAGCTTCGGACAGGTTAATTCACCCCTCCACTTT.

V gene TRBV7-6 combines with J gene TRBJ2-6; 8 bases are a match to TRBD1. Germline V lookup: CDR1 SGHVS, CDR2 FNYEAQ. V lost 5 bases to trimming and J lost 1 base; unmatched junction nucleotides: 13. The CDR3 length is 19 residues. CDR3 in DNA: TGTGCCAGCAGCAACCCGTCAGGGGGCGCGGGGTCTGGGGCCAACGTCCTGACTTTC. Translation gives CASSNPSGGAGSGANVLTF.

The chain couples TRBV6-2 or TRBV6-3 to TRBJ2-7, with TRBD2 matching over 7 bases. Germline trimming cut 2 bases from V and 2 bases from J; bases unmatched to any gene: 3. Germline assignment: CDR1 MNHEY and CDR2 SVGEGT. The CDR3 sequence is 14 residues long. For the CDR3, the DNA is TGTGCCAGCAGTTACGGGGGGGTACCCTACGAGCAGTACTTC. Amino acid sequence: CASSYGGVPYEQYF.

This chain uses TRBV7-8 with TRBJ2-7; 15 bases map to TRBD2. The V gene end was trimmed by 3 bases and the J gene end by 4 bases; junction bases not matched to a gene: 4. The CDR3 runs to 16 residues. Per the germline V gene, CDR1 is SGHVS and CDR2 is FQNEAQ. CDR3 bases: TGTGCCAGCAGCTTGAGCGGACTAGCGGGGGGGTACGAGCAGTACTTC. Its translation is CASSLSGLAGGYEQYF.

This chain connects TRBV5-5 to TRBJ2-7; 8 bases are shared with TRBD2. The CDR3 length is 15 residues. Trimming took 5 bases from V and 4 from J; bases not matched to a gene: 11. Per the germline V gene, CDR1 is SGHKS and CDR2 is YYEKEE (reference sequence). The CDR3 protein is CASRPREGSIYEQYF. CDR3 nucleotide sequence: TGTGCCAGCAGACCCCGGGAGGGGAGTATTTACGAGCAGTACTTC.

DNA for the CDR3: TGTGCCAGCTCACCAGGGACAGCCTACGAGCAGTACTTC. Translating gives CASSPGTAYEQYF. V usage is TRBV18 and J usage is TRBJ2-7, with TRBD1 matching 7 bases. CDR3 size: 13 residues. Germline V gives CDR1 KGHSH, CDR2 LQKENI. The trim removed 2 bases at V and 2 bases at J, leaving 0 bases unmatched.

V and J are TRBV4-1 and TRBJ1-5; 10 positions agree with TRBD1. The V and J ends lost 3 bases and 5 bases, in that order; junction bases with no gene match: 4. The CDR3 consists of 15 residues. Germline-derived CDR1 and CDR2 are MGHRA and YSYEKL. In DNA form, the CDR3 reads TGCGCCAGCAGCCAGGGGGACAGGGGCGATCAGCCCCAGCATTTT. Its translation: CASSQGDRGDQPQHF.

The rearrangement joins TRBV27 to TRBJ1-5, with D maybe TRBD1 (5 bases). The CDR3 covers 14 residues. The ends were cut back, 2 bases at V and 4 bases at J, with 9 bases in the middle. Germline CDR1 and CDR2: MNHEY and SMNVEV (reference sequence). CDR3 protein: CASSLRTQNQPQHF. CDR3 nucleotide sequence: TGTGCCAGCAGTTTAAGGACACAGAATCAGCCCCAGCATTTT.